Presented here are 28 T cell receptor beta chains from one specimen sequenced in a study of OX40 agonist ivuxolimab in advanced cancers. TCRdb keeps only in-frame clones here, not all; method: immunoSEQ multiplex PCR. The data hold about 55,000 clones, with around nine tenths observed a single time. Sequencing was performed on CD4+ or CD8+ T cells sorted from blood, taken in a trial of the OX40 agonist ivuxolimab. The receptors originated from an adult with an advanced solid tumor such as melanoma, head and neck, liver or kidney cancer.

The chain combines TRBV5-1 with TRBJ2-5; 10 positions match TRBD1. Trimming at V came to 4 bases and at J to 5 bases, leaving 14 bases not matched to a gene. This CDR3 contains 17 residues. From germline, CDR1 is SGHRS and CDR2 YFSETQ. This chain's CDR3 is CASSPGARTGGLETQYF. The CDR3 DNA sequence: TGCGCCAGCAGCCCCGGGGCCCGGACAGGGGGTTTGGAGACCCAGTACTTC. The full variable domain, completed using reference TRBV5-1 and TRBJ2-5, is KAGVTQTPRYLIKTRGQQVTLSCSPISGHRSVSWYQQTPGQGLQFLFEYFSETQRNKGNFPGRFSGRQFSNSRSEMNVSTLELGDSALYLCASSPGARTGGLETQYFGPGTRLLVL.

The V and J genes are TRBV5-6 and TRBJ1-1; tentative D call: TRBD1 (6 bases). The CDR3 extends over 14 amino acids. V lost 4 bases and J 7 bases, leaving 17 bases between the germline ends. Germline CDR1 SGHDT, CDR2 YYEEEE. CDR3 bases: TGTGCCAGCAGCACGGGGTTGGGGGCTGGTGAAGCTTTCTTT. This sequence encodes CASSTGLGAGEAFF.

This chain uses TRBV19 with TRBJ1-2, with a tentative D call TRBD1 (5 bases). V was shortened by 3 bases and J by 3 bases, with 5 bases between the two germline ends. Germline CDR1 LNHDA, CDR2 SQIVND (reference sequence). The CDR3 contains 12 residues. This chain's CDR3 is CASSMGDYGYTF. The DNA of the CDR3 is TGTGCCAGTAGTATGGGGGACTATGGCTACACCTTC.

The rearrangement links TRBV6-5 to TRBJ1-2; perhaps TRBD1 as D (6 bases). Trimming removed 5 bases from V and 4 bases from J, with 14 bases in between. Per germline, CDR1 MNHEY and CDR2 SVGAGI. The length of the CDR3 is 14 residues. CDR3: CASSREGGGYGYTF. The CDR3, as DNA: TGTGCCAGCAGTCGAGAGGGGGGAGGCTATGGCTACACCTTC.

The chain carries TRBV29-1 and TRBJ2-6; D remains ambiguous. Germline CDR1 reads SQVTM; CDR2 reads ANQGSEA. This CDR3 contains 14 residues. V dropped 4 bases and J dropped 0 bases, with 7 bases sitting between them. Written as DNA, the CDR3 is TGCAGCGTTGCCCAGAGCTCTGGGGCCAACGTCCTGACTTTC. As protein: CSVAQSSGANVLTF.

The rearrangement joins TRBV28 to TRBJ2-5, with D tentatively TRBD1 (6 bases). The assigned J gene may be wrong: the sequence end matches TRBJ2-7 better. CDR3 size: 15 residues. In germline, CDR1 is MDHEN, CDR2 SYDVKM. The CDR3 DNA follows: TGTGCCAGCAGTTCTACGGGGACACCGCCCTACGAGCAGTACTTC. As protein: CASSSTGTPPYEQYF.

In nucleotides, the CDR3 is TGCGCCAGCAGCAGGGACACTAGCACAGATACGCAGTATTTT. Translated, it gives CASSRDTSTDTQYF. The chain couples TRBV5-1 to TRBJ2-3, with D maybe TRBD1 (6 bases). This CDR3 is built from 14 residues. The germline gives CDR1 SGHRS, CDR2 YFSETQ. Trimming left V 4 bases short and J 0 bases short, with 9 bases between.

The V call is TRBV7-2, the J call TRBJ2-7; 8 bases are shared with TRBD2. Germline values: CDR1 SGHTA, CDR2 FQGNSA. The CDR3 spans 13 residues. The J segment lost 9 bases and the V segment lost 3 bases, leaving 7 bases of the junction unmatched. The CDR3 loop is CASSFTSGKGQYF. The CDR3, as DNA: TGTGCCAGCAGCTTTACTAGCGGTAAAGGGCAGTACTTC.

The chain couples TRBV7-9 to TRBJ2-3; D perhaps matches TRBD1 (5 bases). The CDR3 covers 14 residues. Trimming left V 0 bases short and J 1 base short, with 5 bases between. Per the germline V gene, CDR1 is SEHNR and CDR2 is FQNEAQ (reference sequence). The CDR3 region has the DNA TGTGCCAGCAGCTTAGCAGGGGGCACAGATACGCAGTATTTT. It encodes CASSLAGGTDTQYF.

J is TRBJ1-1 and V is TRBV30, with 8 positions matching TRBD1. The CDR3 is 13 residues long. The germline V gene has CDR1 GTSNPN and CDR2 SVGIG (reference sequence). V dropped 3 bases and J dropped 5; count of bases not matched to a gene: 5. CDR3 nucleotide sequence: TGTGCCTGGAGCGGACAGGGAGGGACTGAAGCTTTCTTT. Translated: CAWSGQGGTEAFF.

By share, this clone ranks as medium-sized. The chain is built from TRBV7-3 and TRBJ1-2, with D maybe TRBD1 (6 bases). Germline V gene sequence: CDR1 SGHTA, CDR2 FQGTGA. V was trimmed by 5 bases and J by 4 bases, leaving 17 bases between them. The CDR3 covers 15 residues. CDR3 sequence reads: CASSPQQGSTYGYTF. The CDR3 region has the DNA TGTGCCAGCAGCCCCCAACAGGGCTCGACCTATGGCTACACCTTC.

The chain recombines TRBV2 with TRBJ1-2, with D maybe TRBD1 (5 bases). Germline V CDR1 and CDR2: SNHLY, FYNNEI. CDR3 size: 12 residues. Trimming removed 5 bases at V and 6 bases at J, with 10 bases between. CDR3 in DNA: TGTGCCAGCAGTCAGGGTACTCATGGCTACACCTTC. The encoded protein is CASSQGTHGYTF.

The chain combines TRBV25-1 with TRBJ1-1; D is perhaps TRBD1 (6 bases). The germline gives CDR1 MGHDK, CDR2 SYGVNS. Trimming stripped 2 bases from V and 7 bases from J, with 8 bases between. The CDR3 runs 12 residues. CDR3 loop: CASSEQGNEAFF. The CDR3 coding sequence is TGTGCCAGCAGTGAACAGGGGAATGAAGCTTTCTTT.

The gene calls are TRBV7-2 and TRBJ1-1; D is unresolved. This CDR3 region has 12 residues. The germline V gene has CDR1 SGHTA and CDR2 FQGNSA. Trimming took 3 bases from V and 5 from J, leaving 7 bases between them. CDR3 sequence: CASSFARTEAFF. Written as DNA, the CDR3 is TGTGCCAGCAGCTTTGCGAGGACTGAAGCTTTCTTT.

This chain joins TRBV28 and TRBJ2-4; 9 nucleotides line up with TRBD2. The CDR3 extends over 16 amino acids. Unmatched junction bases numbered 6, after V lost 6 bases and J lost 0 bases. Germline values: CDR1 MDHEN, CDR2 SYDVKM. The CDR3 here is CASRDNSGGAKNIQYF. The CDR3 region has the DNA TGTGCCAGCAGAGATAATAGCGGGGGAGCCAAAAACATTCAGTACTTC.

The chain carries TRBV27 and TRBJ2-1; 7 bases are a match to TRBD1. V lost 4 bases to trimming and J lost 7 bases; unmatched junction nucleotides: 4. Germline V gene lookup returns CDR1 MNHEY and CDR2 SMNVEV (reference sequence). This CDR3 has 13 amino acids. The DNA of the CDR3 is TGTGCCAGCAGTTCCGGACAGGTGAATGAGCAGTTCTTC. Residues: CASSSGQVNEQFF.

V and J are TRBV6-6 and TRBJ1-1; D remains ambiguous. CDR3 size: 14 residues. Germline V lookup: CDR1 MNHNY, CDR2 SVGAGI (reference sequence). V was pared by 2 bases and J by 0 bases, with 7 bases between. CDR3 bases: TGTGCCAGCAGTTACCGGGCTATGAACACTGAAGCTTTCTTT. Its translation is CASSYRAMNTEAFF.

V gene TRBV7-8 combines with J gene TRBJ2-7, with D perhaps matching TRBD2 (5 bases). Trimming removed 5 bases at V and 2 bases at J, with 13 bases between. The CDR3 has 14 amino acids. Germline V lookup: CDR1 SGHVS, CDR2 FQNEAQ. CDR3 amino acids: CASSPLDGTYEQYF. The CDR3 DNA reads as TGTGCCAGCAGCCCCCTAGACGGGACCTACGAGCAGTACTTC.

This chain joins TRBV6-6 and TRBJ1-4, with a weak D call TRBD1 (5 bases). The CDR3 loop spans 14 amino acids. The V end was cut by 7 bases, the J end by 6 bases, with 15 bases between. Germline CDR1 is MNHNY and CDR2 is SVGAGI (reference sequence). CDR3 loop: CASKLTASDEKLFF. The CDR3 DNA is TGTGCCAGCAAGCTGACAGCCTCTGATGAAAAACTGTTTTTT.

The CDR3 DNA sequence: TGTGCCAGCAGCTACCGGACAGGTGGCACAGATACGCAGTATTTT. This encodes CASSYRTGGTDTQYF. V is TRBV7-8 and J is TRBJ2-3, with 7 bases matching TRBD1. There are 15 residues in the CDR3. V gave up 4 bases and J gave up 1 base; unmatched junction bases: 5. Germline assignment: CDR1 SGHVS and CDR2 FQNEAQ.

This sequence joins TRBV6-5 and TRBJ1-2, with 10 bases that match TRBD1. Germline CDR1 is MNHEY and CDR2 is SVGAGI. The CDR3 sequence is 15 residues long. After removal of 2 bases from V and 5 bases from J, the junction contained 5 bases not matched to a gene. The CDR3 here is CASSYGTGVGYGYTF. The CDR3 DNA is TGTGCCAGCAGTTACGGGACAGGGGTGGGGTATGGCTACACCTTC.

This clone was detected only a few times. This chain links TRBV9 with TRBJ1-1, with D unresolved. The length of the CDR3 is 14 residues. Germline V CDR1 and CDR2: SGDLS, YYNGEE. Trimming removed 0 bases at V and 3 bases at J, with 9 bases between. The CDR3 is CASSVGLSDTEAFF. DNA for the CDR3: TGTGCCAGCAGCGTAGGCCTCTCGGACACTGAAGCTTTCTTT.

Only one count was recorded for this clone. The J gene is TRBJ2-3, the V gene TRBV6-5; maybe TRBD1 (6 bases). This CDR3 spans 14 amino acids. Per germline, CDR1 MNHEY and CDR2 SVGAGI. With 5 bases removed from V and 4 bases from J, the gap between germline ends came to 13 bases. Written as DNA, the CDR3 is TGTGCCAGCAGTCTACAGGGTTCAGCAGATACGCAGTATTTT. Protein sequence: CASSLQGSADTQYF.

The genes are TRBV7-9 and TRBJ2-4; 8 bases line up with TRBD2. Trimming at V came to 2 bases and at J to 7 bases, leaving 7 bases not matched to a gene. CDR3 length: 15 residues. The V gene's germline CDR1 is SEHNR and CDR2 FQNEAQ (reference sequence). The CDR3 DNA follows: TGTGCCAGCAGCTTATCCGTAGCGGGATCGAACATTCAGTACTTC. Translated, it gives CASSLSVAGSNIQYF.

This chain connects TRBV5-5 to TRBJ2-7; 10 bases line up with TRBD1. After removal of 3 bases from V and 4 bases from J, the junction contained 4 bases not matched to a gene. The CDR3 spans 14 residues. The germline V gene has CDR1 SGHKS and CDR2 YYEKEE (reference sequence). CDR3 residues: CASSYGDRGYEQYF. The CDR3 nucleotides are TGTGCCAGCAGCTATGGGGACAGGGGATACGAGCAGTACTTC.

The V and J genes are TRBV6-5 and TRBJ1-2, with TRBD1 as a possible D gene (6 bases). Germline lookup yields CDR1 MNHEY and CDR2 SVGAGI. Trimming removed 1 base at V and 7 bases at J, with 13 bases between. This CDR3 has 14 residues. In nucleotides, the CDR3 is TGTGCCAGCAGTTACTACACAGGGAGCGGTGGCTACACCTTC. It yields the protein CASSYYTGSGGYTF.

This sequence joins TRBV5-1 and TRBJ2-1, with no clear D. This CDR3 has 14 amino acids. Germline V gene data show CDR1 as SGHRS and CDR2 as YFSETQ. Trimming left V 0 bases short and J 10 bases short, with 14 bases between. The CDR3: CASSLGLNVEEQFF. CDR3 sequence (DNA): TGCGCCAGCAGCTTGGGACTGAACGTCGAAGAGCAGTTCTTC.

This clone showed up just a few times. The chain employs TRBV7-9 and TRBJ1-1; D possibly corresponds to TRBD1 (5 bases). The CDR3 consists of 14 residues. The V gene's germline CDR1 is SEHNR and CDR2 FQNEAQ (reference sequence). The V end lost 4 bases, the J end lost 2 bases, and 11 bases lay between the germline ends. CDR3 amino acids: CASSSGRYNTEAFF. CDR3 coding DNA: TGTGCCAGCAGCTCGGGACGGTACAACACTGAAGCTTTCTTT.